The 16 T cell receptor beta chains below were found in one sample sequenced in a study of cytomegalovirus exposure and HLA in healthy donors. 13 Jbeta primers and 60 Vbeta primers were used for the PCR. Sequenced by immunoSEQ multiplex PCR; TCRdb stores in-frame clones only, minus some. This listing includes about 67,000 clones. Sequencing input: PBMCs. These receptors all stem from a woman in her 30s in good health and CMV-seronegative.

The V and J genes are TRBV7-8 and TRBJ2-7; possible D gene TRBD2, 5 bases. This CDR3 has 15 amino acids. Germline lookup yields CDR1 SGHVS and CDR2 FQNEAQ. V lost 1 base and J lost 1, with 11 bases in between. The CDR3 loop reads CASSLVNTGSYEQYF. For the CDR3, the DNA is TGTGCCAGCAGCTTAGTGAATACGGGGTCCTACGAGCAGTACTTC.

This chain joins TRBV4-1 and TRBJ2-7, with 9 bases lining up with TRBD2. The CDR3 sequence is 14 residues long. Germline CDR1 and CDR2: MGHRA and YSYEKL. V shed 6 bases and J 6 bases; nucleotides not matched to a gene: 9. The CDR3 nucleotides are TGCGCCAGCAGGCAGCGGGAGGAACACGGCGAGCAGTACTTC. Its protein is CASRQREEHGEQYF.

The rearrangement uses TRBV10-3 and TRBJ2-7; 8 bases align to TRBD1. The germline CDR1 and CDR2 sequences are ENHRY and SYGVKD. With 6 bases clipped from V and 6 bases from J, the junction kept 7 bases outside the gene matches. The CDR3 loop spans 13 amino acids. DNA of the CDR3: TGTGCCATCAGAGCAGACAGGGGCTCCGAGCAGTACTTC. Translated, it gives CAIRADRGSEQYF.

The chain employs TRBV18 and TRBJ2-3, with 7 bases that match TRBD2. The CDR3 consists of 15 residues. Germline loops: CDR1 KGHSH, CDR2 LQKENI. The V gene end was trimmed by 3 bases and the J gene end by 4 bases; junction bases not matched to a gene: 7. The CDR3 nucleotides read TGTGCCAGCTCACCCCAGGGAGGGGAGGCAGATACGCAGTATTTT. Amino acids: CASSPQGGEADTQYF.

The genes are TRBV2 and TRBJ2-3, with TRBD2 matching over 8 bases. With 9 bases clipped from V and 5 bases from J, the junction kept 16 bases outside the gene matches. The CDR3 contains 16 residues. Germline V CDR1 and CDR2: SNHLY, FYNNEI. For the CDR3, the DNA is TGTGCCAGAGAAATGCGGACTAGCAAGGGGGGAGATACGCAGTATTTT. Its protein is CAREMRTSKGGDTQYF.

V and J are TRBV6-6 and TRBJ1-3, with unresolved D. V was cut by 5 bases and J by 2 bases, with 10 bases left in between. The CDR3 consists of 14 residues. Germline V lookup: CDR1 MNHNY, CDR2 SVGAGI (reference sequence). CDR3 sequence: CASSPGGTGNTIYF. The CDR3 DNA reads TGTGCCAGCAGTCCAGGTGGAACTGGAAACACCATATATTTT.

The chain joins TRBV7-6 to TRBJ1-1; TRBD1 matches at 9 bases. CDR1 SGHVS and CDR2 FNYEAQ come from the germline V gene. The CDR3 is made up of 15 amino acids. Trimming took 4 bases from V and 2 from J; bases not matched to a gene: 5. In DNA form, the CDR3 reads TGTGCCAGCAGCTCCCAGGACAGGGGAAACACTGAAGCTTTCTTT. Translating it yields CASSSQDRGNTEAFF.

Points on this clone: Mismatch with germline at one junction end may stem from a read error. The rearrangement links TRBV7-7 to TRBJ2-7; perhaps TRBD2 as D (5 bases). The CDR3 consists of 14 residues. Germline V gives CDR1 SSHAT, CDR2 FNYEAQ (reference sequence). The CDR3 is CASSRGLYAYEQYF. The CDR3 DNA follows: TGTGCTAGCAGCCGTGGACTCTACGCCTACGAGCAGTACTTC.

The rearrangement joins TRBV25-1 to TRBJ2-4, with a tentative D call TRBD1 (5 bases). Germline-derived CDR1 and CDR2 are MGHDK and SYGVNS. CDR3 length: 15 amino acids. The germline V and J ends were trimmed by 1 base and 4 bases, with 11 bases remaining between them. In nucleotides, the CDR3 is TGTGCCAGCAGTGAATCAGGCAGGGCAAAAAACATTCAGTACTTC. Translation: CASSESGRAKNIQYF.

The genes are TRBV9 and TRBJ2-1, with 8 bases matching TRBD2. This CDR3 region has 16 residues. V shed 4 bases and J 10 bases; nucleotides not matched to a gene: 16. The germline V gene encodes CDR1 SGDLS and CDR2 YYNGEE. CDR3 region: CASSPRGAGETREQFF. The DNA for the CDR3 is TGTGCCAGCAGCCCCCGGGGAGCGGGAGAAACAAGGGAGCAGTTCTTC. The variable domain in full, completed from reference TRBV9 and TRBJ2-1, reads DSGVTQTPKHLITATGQRVTLRCSPRSGDLSVYWYQQSLDQGLQFLIQYYNGEERAKGNILERFSAQQFPDLHSELNLSSLELGDSALYFCASSPRGAGETREQFFGPGTRLTVL.

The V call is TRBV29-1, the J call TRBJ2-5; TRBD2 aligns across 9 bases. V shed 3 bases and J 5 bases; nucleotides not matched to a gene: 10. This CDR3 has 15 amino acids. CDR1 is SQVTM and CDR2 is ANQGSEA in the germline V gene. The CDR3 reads CSVESPSGTGETQYF. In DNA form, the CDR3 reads TGCAGCGTTGAGTCCCCTAGCGGGACCGGGGAGACCCAGTACTTC.

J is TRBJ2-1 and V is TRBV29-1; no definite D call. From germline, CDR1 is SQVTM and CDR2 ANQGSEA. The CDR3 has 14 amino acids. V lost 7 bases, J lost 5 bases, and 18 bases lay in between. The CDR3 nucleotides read TGCAGCGCCCGAAGGCTAGTCTTCGACAATGAGCAGTTCTTC. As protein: CSARRLVFDNEQFF.

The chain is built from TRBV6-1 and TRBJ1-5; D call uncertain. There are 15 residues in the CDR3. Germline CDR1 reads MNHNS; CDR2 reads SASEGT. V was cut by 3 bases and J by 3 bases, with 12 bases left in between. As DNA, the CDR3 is TGTGCCAGCAGTGATGTCGGGGAAATCAATCAGCCCCAGCATTTT. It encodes CASSDVGEINQPQHF.

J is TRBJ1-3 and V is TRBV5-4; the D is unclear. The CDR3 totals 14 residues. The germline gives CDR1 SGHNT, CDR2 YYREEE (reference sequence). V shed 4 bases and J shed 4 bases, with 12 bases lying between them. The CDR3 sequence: CASSPAPRGNTIYF. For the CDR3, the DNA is TGTGCCAGCAGCCCGGCTCCGAGGGGAAACACCATATATTTT.

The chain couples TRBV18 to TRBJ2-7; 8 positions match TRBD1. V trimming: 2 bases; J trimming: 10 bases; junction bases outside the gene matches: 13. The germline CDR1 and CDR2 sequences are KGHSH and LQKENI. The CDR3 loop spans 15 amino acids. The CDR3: CASSPTTGAFSAQYF. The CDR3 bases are TGTGCCAGCTCACCAACGACAGGGGCCTTCTCGGCACAGTACTTC. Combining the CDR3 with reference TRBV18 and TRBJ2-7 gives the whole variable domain NAGVMQNPRHLVRRRGQEARLRCSPMKGHSHVYWYRQLPEEGLKFMVYLQKENIIDESGMPKERFSAEFPKEGPSILRIQQVVRGDSAAYFCASSPTTGAFSAQYFGPGTRLTVT.

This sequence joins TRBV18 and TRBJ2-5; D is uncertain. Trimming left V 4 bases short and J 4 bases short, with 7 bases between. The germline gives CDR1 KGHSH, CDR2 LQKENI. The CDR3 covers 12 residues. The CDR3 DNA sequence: TGTGCCAGCTCACAGCCCCCAGAGACCCAGTACTTC. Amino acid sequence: CASSQPPETQYF.